Presented here are 32 T cell receptor beta chains from one specimen sequenced in a study of blood T cell repertoires in COVID-19. Sequencing used immunoSEQ multiplex PCR; TCRdb keeps in-frame clones, though not all of them. In the table there are about 71,000 clones, 82% of which are singletons. The sequenced sample was peripheral blood. The receptor set was obtained from a woman aged 80 or over with acute or convalescent COVID-19.

The chain joins TRBV10-3 to TRBJ2-3, with TRBD2 as a possible D gene (5 bases). Germline CDR1 is ENHRY and CDR2 is SYGVKD. V lost 7 bases, J lost 1 base, and 12 bases lay in between. The CDR3 contains 14 residues. CDR3 region: CAITDPRGTDTQYF. DNA of the CDR3: TGTGCCATCACCGACCCGCGGGGCACAGATACGCAGTATTTT.

The chain combines TRBV4-2 with TRBJ2-7; TRBD2 agrees at 9 bases. V lost 4 bases to trimming and J lost 1 base; unmatched junction nucleotides: 2. CDR1 LGHNA and CDR2 YNFKEQ come from the germline V gene. The CDR3 consists of 14 residues. CDR3 nucleotides: TGTGCCAGCAGCCGTAGCGGGAGTTCCTACGAGCAGTACTTC. Translation: CASSRSGSSYEQYF.

This rearrangement joins TRBV7-9 to TRBJ1-4; TRBD1 might be the D (5 bases). V gave up 1 base and J gave up 7 bases, with 10 bases separating them. This CDR3 is 14 amino acids long. Germline V gene data show CDR1 as SEHNR and CDR2 as FQNEAQ (reference sequence). The CDR3 bases are TGTGCCAGCAGCTTAGTCGGGGGATTTGAAAAACTGTTTTTT. Amino acids: CASSLVGGFEKLFF. The variable domain in full, with the rest retrieved from reference TRBV7-9 and TRBJ1-4, is DTGVSQNPRHKITKRGQNVTFRCDPISEHNRLYWYRQTLGQGPEFLTYFQNEAQLEKSRLLSDRFSAERPKGSFSTLEIQRTEQGDSAMYLCASSLVGGFEKLFFGSGTQLSVL.

The V call is TRBV29-1, the J call TRBJ2-7; possible D gene TRBD1, 6 bases. The V and J ends lost 0 bases and 2 bases respectively, with 11 bases between them. Per the germline V gene, CDR1 is SQVTM and CDR2 is ANQGSEA. The CDR3 consists of 14 residues. CDR3 in amino acids: CSVEDLDRPYEQYF. In nucleotides, the CDR3 is TGCAGCGTTGAAGATCTGGACAGACCCTACGAGCAGTACTTC.

J is TRBJ1-4 and V is TRBV18; 11 bases agree with TRBD1. The germline V gene encodes CDR1 KGHSH and CDR2 LQKENI. The junction had 10 bases not matched to a gene; V was cut back by 6 bases and J by 7 bases. The length of the CDR3 is 16 residues. The CDR3 spells CASSLHRTGGREKLFF. The CDR3 DNA follows: TGTGCCAGCTCCCTCCACAGGACAGGGGGCCGTGAAAAACTGTTTTTT.

This clone was seen a handful of times. The genes are TRBV4-2 and TRBJ2-1, with TRBD2 identical over 14 bases. Per germline, CDR1 LGHNA and CDR2 YNFKEQ. V lost 3 bases and J lost 7; bases outside the gene matches: 5. The CDR3 totals 16 residues. CDR3 in amino acids: CASSQLGLAGVNEQFF. Written as DNA, the CDR3 is TGTGCCAGCAGCCAGTTGGGACTAGCGGGAGTGAATGAGCAGTTCTTC.

This chain joins TRBV4-3 and TRBJ2-3, with TRBD2 matching over 13 bases. Germline V gene lookup returns CDR1 LGHNA and CDR2 YSLEER. Trimming took 1 base from V and 5 from J; bases not matched to a gene: 12. The CDR3 consists of 19 residues. DNA of the CDR3: TGCGCCAGCAGCCAAGCAGCTTCCGGGACTAGCGGGACTGTAGATACGCAGTATTTT. Residues: CASSQAASGTSGTVDTQYF.

The chain links TRBV2 to TRBJ1-4, with 10 bases identical to TRBD1. The V gene end was trimmed by 8 bases and the J gene end by 7 bases; junction bases not matched to a gene: 4. This CDR3 region has 13 residues. From germline, CDR1 is SNHLY and CDR2 FYNNEI. The CDR3, as DNA: TGTGCCAGCCGGGACAGGGGATCTGAAAAACTGTTTTTT. It translates to CASRDRGSEKLFF.

V and J are TRBV19 and TRBJ1-1, with 8 nucleotides matching TRBD1. V lost 5 bases, J lost 9 bases, and 11 bases stayed unmatched. Germline-derived CDR1 and CDR2 are LNHDA and SQIVND (reference sequence). CDR3 size: 14 residues. This CDR3 is CASSLGDRSTQAFF. Written as DNA, the CDR3 is TGTGCCAGTAGTCTTGGGGACAGGAGTACCCAAGCTTTCTTT.

V is TRBV11-3 and J is TRBJ2-1; 12 bases align to TRBD2. V shed 1 base and J 8 bases; nucleotides not matched to a gene: 15. The CDR3 runs to 19 residues. The germline V gene has CDR1 SGHNT and CDR2 YENEEA. The CDR3 coding sequence is TGTGCCAGCAGCTTAGGATCAGGGCTGACTAGCGGGAGTTGGTATGAGCAGTTCTTC. Protein sequence: CASSLGSGLTSGSWYEQFF.

The gene calls are TRBV19 and TRBJ2-1; no clear D gene. Per the germline V gene, CDR1 is LNHDA and CDR2 is SQIVND (reference sequence). The CDR3 has 14 amino acids. Trimming stripped 3 bases from V and 3 bases from J, with 9 bases between. CDR3 in DNA: TGTGCCAGTAGTATGGATCTAGTCTACAATGAGCAGTTCTTC. Protein sequence: CASSMDLVYNEQFF.

This clone was found a few times. This rearrangement joins TRBV6-6 to TRBJ2-6; D is possibly TRBD1 (5 bases). In germline, CDR1 is MNHNY, CDR2 SVGAGI (reference sequence). The CDR3 runs 18 residues. V shed 5 bases and J shed 0 bases, with 17 bases lying between them. CDR3 sequence reads: CASSPYINRFSGANVLTF. CDR3 in DNA: TGTGCCAGCAGTCCATACATTAACAGGTTCTCTGGGGCCAACGTCCTGACTTTC.

The chain uses TRBV30 and TRBJ2-3; tentatively, D is TRBD2 (6 bases). Germline V gives CDR1 GTSNPN, CDR2 SVGIG (reference sequence). The CDR3 contains 12 residues. Trimming stripped 5 bases from V and 4 bases from J, with 10 bases between. CDR3 residues: CAWSSGSDTQYF. Here the CDR3 DNA reads TGTGCCTGGTCAAGCGGGTCAGATACGCAGTATTTT.

The genes are TRBV10-3 and TRBJ2-7, with D maybe TRBD1 (6 bases). Trimming cost V 7 bases and J 3 bases, with 22 bases left between them. The CDR3 is 16 amino acids. CDR1 and CDR2 from the germline V gene are ENHRY and SYGVKD. In DNA, the CDR3 is TGTGCCATCAAGGCAGGGGAAGTTAGTAAGGGCTACGAGCAGTACTTC. Amino acids: CAIKAGEVSKGYEQYF.

This sequence joins TRBV7-8 and TRBJ2-7, with no clear D. Germline CDR1 reads SGHVS; CDR2 reads FQNEAQ. V was shortened by 5 bases and J by 1 base, with 12 bases between the two germline ends. There are 14 residues in the CDR3. The CDR3 DNA sequence: TGTGCCAGCAGCAATTCAGGTAGTTCCTACGAGCAGTACTTC. It translates to CASSNSGSSYEQYF.

This chain joins TRBV6-4 and TRBJ2-3; weak D call: TRBD1 (6 bases). The V end lost 3 bases, the J end lost 3 bases, and 13 bases lay between the germline ends. CDR1 and CDR2 from the germline V gene are MRHNA and SNTAGT. This CDR3 is 15 amino acids long. This CDR3 reads CASSEGQGWTDTQYF. The CDR3, as DNA: TGTGCCAGCAGTGAGGGGCAGGGGTGGACAGATACGCAGTATTTT.

The rearrangement links TRBV5-4 to TRBJ2-1, with 7 bases lining up with TRBD2. V lost 0 bases to trimming and J lost 2 bases; unmatched junction nucleotides: 2. The CDR3 spans 15 residues. Per the germline V gene, CDR1 is SGHNT and CDR2 is YYREEE (reference sequence). CDR3 loop: CASSLVGRTYNEQFF. CDR3 in DNA: TGTGCCAGCAGCTTGGTCGGGAGGACCTACAATGAGCAGTTCTTC.

The chain employs TRBV2 and TRBJ2-7, with a possible D match to TRBD1 (7 bases). Trimming took 7 bases from V and 3 from J, leaving 16 bases between them. From germline, CDR1 is SNHLY and CDR2 FYNNEI. The CDR3 is 14 amino acids. DNA of the CDR3: TGTGCCAGCATTGTTCGCAGGGGGGTCTACGAGCAGTACTTC. Amino acid sequence: CASIVRRGVYEQYF. Complete variable domain (other parts from reference TRBV2 and TRBJ2-7): EPEVTQTPSHQVTQMGQEVILRCVPISNHLYFYWYRQILGQKVEFLVSFYNNEISEKSEIFDDQFSVERPDGSNFTLKIRSTKLEDSAMYFCASIVRRGVYEQYFGPGTRLTVT.

V gene TRBV15 combines with J gene TRBJ1-2; no clear D gene. CDR1 and CDR2 (germline): LNHNV, YYDKDF (reference sequence). CDR3 size: 16 residues. V was trimmed by 5 bases and J by 1 base, leaving 17 bases between them. In DNA form, the CDR3 reads TGTGCCACCAGCCGCAATCTCCAGGCAATTAACTATGGCTACACCTTC. Protein: CATSRNLQAINYGYTF.

The chain has TRBV5-5 and TRBJ2-3; the match to TRBD2 covers 11 bases. CDR3 length: 17 amino acids. Germline CDR1 SGHKS, CDR2 YYEKEE (reference sequence). The V and J ends lost 2 bases and 2 bases, in that order; junction bases with no gene match: 7. The CDR3 sequence is CASSFRLAGLNTDTQYF. The CDR3 DNA reads TGTGCCAGCAGCTTCCGACTAGCGGGGCTGAACACAGATACGCAGTATTTT.

In this sample, this clone turned up a few times. The J gene is TRBJ2-3, the V gene TRBV7-8, with TRBD2 matching over 14 bases. Germline V lookup: CDR1 SGHVS, CDR2 FQNEAQ. This CDR3 is 17 amino acids long. Germline trimming cut 5 bases from V and 6 bases from J; bases unmatched to any gene: 10. CDR3 DNA sequence: TGTGCCAGCAGCGCGAGACTAGCGGGAGGGGATAGGGATACGCAGTATTTT. This translates into CASSARLAGGDRDTQYF.

CDR3 coding DNA: TGTGCCAGCAGTGAACCAGGGTATAATGGCTACACCTTC. This encodes CASSEPGYNGYTF. The gene calls are TRBV25-1 and TRBJ1-2; D possibly corresponds to TRBD1 (5 bases). V was shortened by 2 bases and J by 6 bases, with 10 bases between the two germline ends. The CDR3 extends over 13 amino acids. The germline V gene encodes CDR1 MGHDK and CDR2 SYGVNS.

This chain joins TRBV5-4 and TRBJ2-3; 7 nucleotides match TRBD1. V trimming: 4 bases; J trimming: 3 bases; junction bases outside the gene matches: 11. The CDR3 has 16 residues. Germline lookup yields CDR1 SGHNT and CDR2 YYREEE (reference sequence). CDR3 nucleotide sequence: TGTGCCAGCAGCGTCAAGACAGGGTTGGTAACAGATACGCAGTATTTT. Protein sequence: CASSVKTGLVTDTQYF.

Turning to this clone: One junction end does not reproduce the germline sequence, and a read error may be involved. This sequence joins TRBV2 and TRBJ1-1; no firm D call. Per germline, CDR1 SNHLY and CDR2 FYNNEI. CDR3 length: 13 residues. The CDR3 region is CASRSTPNPEAFF. The DNA for the CDR3 is TGTGCCAGCCGTTCGACACCGAACCCTGAAGCTTTCTTT.

The table lists this clone with a count of one. This chain links TRBV4-1 with TRBJ2-2, with TRBD2 matching 10 bases. CDR3 length equals 20 residues. CDR1 is MGHRA, CDR2 YSYEKL, per germline. J was trimmed by 0 bases and V by 0 bases; bases with no gene match: 10. Here the CDR3 DNA reads TGCGCCAGCAGCCAAGATCGGCAACTAGCGGGATTCGCGAACACCGGGGAGCTGTTTTTT. Amino acid sequence: CASSQDRQLAGFANTGELFF.

V gene TRBV29-1 combines with J gene TRBJ2-1; 7 positions agree with TRBD2. The J segment lost 4 bases and the V segment lost 3 bases, leaving 12 bases of the junction unmatched. The CDR3 has 16 residues. Germline assignment: CDR1 SQVTM and CDR2 ANQGSEA. As DNA, the CDR3 is TGCAGCGTTGAGCGAGGAGCGGGACGGGGTTACAATGAGCAGTTCTTC. Its protein product is CSVERGAGRGYNEQFF.

The chain has TRBV5-1 and TRBJ1-2; a possible D gene is TRBD1 (5 bases). CDR3 length equals 15 residues. CDR1 is SGHRS, CDR2 YFSETQ, per germline. Between the trimmed V and J ends, which lost 3 bases and 2 bases, there was a span of 14 bases. CDR3 residues: CASSSVPDSNYGYTF. The DNA of the CDR3 is TGCGCCAGCAGCTCGGTTCCCGACAGCAACTATGGCTACACCTTC.

The rearrangement links TRBV27 to TRBJ2-2, with TRBD2 matching over 11 bases. With 4 bases clipped from V and 6 bases from J, the junction kept 7 bases outside the gene matches. The CDR3 has 16 residues. CDR1 and CDR2 from the germline V gene are MNHEY and SMNVEV (reference sequence). The CDR3 region is CASSSILAGAPGELFF. The CDR3 DNA follows: TGTGCCAGCAGTTCGATACTAGCGGGAGCCCCCGGGGAGCTGTTTTTT.

This clone was detected once. CDR3 protein: CASTRRGSSGFYNEQFF. CDR3 nucleotide sequence: TGTGCCAGCACCCGAAGGGGCTCTAGCGGGTTTTACAATGAGCAGTTCTTC. The V gene is TRBV11-2, the J gene TRBJ2-1, with TRBD2 matching 8 bases. V lost 7 bases and J lost 4; bases outside the gene matches: 15. CDR1 is SGHAT, CDR2 FQNNGV, per germline. This CDR3 is built from 17 residues.

The chain couples TRBV30 to TRBJ2-2; TRBD2 aligns across 9 bases. V shed 2 bases and J 6 bases; nucleotides not matched to a gene: 4. CDR3 length: 14 amino acids. Germline V lookup: CDR1 GTSNPN, CDR2 SVGIG (reference sequence). CDR3 in amino acids: CAWSPSGIAGELFF. The CDR3 DNA reads TGTGCCTGGAGTCCTAGCGGGATAGCCGGGGAGCTGTTTTTT.

This clone is a singleton in its sample. The chain recombines TRBV5-3 with TRBJ2-7, with D possibly TRBD1 on 5 matching bases. TRBV5-3 is an ORF, with its function uncertain. This CDR3 contains 14 residues. The ends were cut back, 4 bases at V and 3 bases at J, with 14 bases in the middle. CDR3 DNA sequence: TGTGCCAGAAGCCGAAGGACAAACCACTACGAGCAGTACTTC. Its protein product is CARSRRTNHYEQYF.

The chain is built from TRBV5-8 and TRBJ2-3, with TRBD2 matching 7 bases. CDR3 length equals 15 residues. Germline lookup yields CDR1 SGHTS and CDR2 YDEGEE. Trimming cost V 2 bases and J 1 base; bases outside gene matches: 4. The CDR3 DNA sequence: TGTGCCAGCAGCTTACGACTAGCTCGCACAGATACGCAGTATTTT. Protein: CASSLRLARTDTQYF.